What follows are 4 T cell receptor beta chains derived from one specimen sequenced in a study of OX40 agonist ivuxolimab in advanced cancers. TCRdb keeps only in-frame clones here, not all; method: immunoSEQ multiplex PCR. The repertoire has 75,000 to 95,000 clones, 92% of them found once; the top ten carry roughly 0.5%. The source material was CD4+ or CD8+ T cells sorted from blood, sampled in a trial of the OX40 agonist ivuxolimab. Source of these receptors: an adult with an advanced solid tumor such as melanoma, head and neck, liver or kidney cancer.

This clone was found once. The chain is built from TRBV7-9 and TRBJ2-5; 9 nucleotides agree with TRBD1. The CDR3 length is 17 residues. CDR1 is SEHNR and CDR2 is FQNEAQ in the germline V gene (reference sequence). V lost 5 bases to trimming and J lost 5 bases; unmatched junction nucleotides: 15. The CDR3 here is CASSPTPPGQGRETQYF. CDR3 DNA sequence: TGTGCCAGCAGCCCCACTCCCCCGGGACAGGGTCGGGAGACCCAGTACTTC.

This chain connects TRBV6-5 to TRBJ2-7; no definite D call. V lost 0 bases and J 2 bases, leaving 11 bases between the germline ends. Germline assignment: CDR1 MNHEY and CDR2 SVGAGI. The CDR3 consists of 15 residues. CDR3 sequence: CASSYSGKLAYEQYF. DNA for the CDR3: TGTGCCAGCAGTTACTCGGGCAAGTTAGCCTACGAGCAGTACTTC.

The chain uses TRBV2 and TRBJ1-2; the D gene is possibly TRBD1 (5 bases). Germline V lookup: CDR1 SNHLY, CDR2 FYNNEI. Trimming pared 6 bases from V and 5 bases from J, leaving 19 bases between. The CDR3 loop spans 15 amino acids. This CDR3 reads CASRPNLGPGYGYTF. CDR3 in DNA: TGTGCCAGCAGGCCAAATTTAGGGCCAGGGTATGGCTACACCTTC.

This chain uses TRBV30 with TRBJ1-6; D remains unclear. CDR3 length equals 15 residues. V was clipped by 4 bases and J by 7 bases, with 17 bases between them. Per germline, CDR1 GTSNPN and CDR2 SVGIG (reference sequence). CDR3: CAWTIGPVGNSPLHF. CDR3 DNA sequence: TGTGCCTGGACTATAGGACCTGTGGGAAATTCACCCCTCCACTTT.